Here is one TCR beta chain with its context. No antigen is known for it. Given a much more abundant clone one base away, this may be a read error. This library used around 0.4 ug RNA and molecular barcoded adaptors spanning alpha/delta and beta/gamma chains. A single record per CDR3 protein comes from TCRdb applying MiXCR to the reads. The top ten clones hold 24% of a sample with roughly 18,000 distinct CDR3 sequences, over 20% of them seen once. These data are taken from a study of read filtering for tumor transcriptome and immune sequencing. Findings and limits, study-wide: Without single-read clonotypes, shared clonotype proportions correlated more between IR-seq and RNA-seq.

CDR1 and CDR2 (germline): SGHAT, FQNNGV. The CDR3 runs 14 residues. V and J are TRBV11-2 and TRBJ2-7, with D maybe TRBD2 (5 bases). The sequence was obtained from a donor aged 40 or older with multiple myeloma. The sequenced sample was a population of CD138-negative cells sorted from bone marrow. CDR3 sequence: CASSLVRGSYEQCF. For the CDR3, the DNA is TGTGCCAGCAGCTTAGTACGAGGGAGCTACGAGCAGTGCTTC. The variable domain in full, completed from reference TRBV11-2 and TRBJ2-7, reads EAGVAQSPRYKIIEKRQSVAFWCNPISGHATLYWYQQILGQGPKLLIQFQNNGVVDDSQLPKDRFSAERLKGVDSTLKIQPAKLEDSAVYLCASSLVRGSYEQCFGPGTRLTVT.